The source of this T cell receptor (beta chain) is a study of cytomegalovirus exposure and HLA in healthy donors. Broader study findings: As was reported, the classifier diagnosed cytomegalovirus status with high specificity and sensitivity.

The PCR used 60 Vbeta and 13 Jbeta primers. Data came from immunoSEQ multiplex PCR; TCRdb stores just in-frame clones and leaves some out. The sample has over 100,000 clones, roughly 78% seen once. This CDR3 contains 15 residues. CDR1 and CDR2 (germline): SGHAT, FQNNGV. Trimming removed 1 base from V and 5 bases from J, with 14 bases in between. All donors participated as healthy donors of bone marrow. Concerning this clone: As yet, its antigen is unknown.

Sequenced material: PBMCs. The chain recombines TRBV11-2 with TRBJ1-1; no clear D. The TCR sequence derives from a man aged 45-65 years in good health and CMV-seropositive. CDR3 amino acids: CASSLVPGGGTEAFF. Written as DNA, the CDR3 is TGTGCCAGCAGCTTAGTCCCCGGAGGAGGGACTGAAGCTTTCTTT.